The next 16 T cell receptor beta chains were all read from a single sample in a study of blood T cell repertoires in COVID-19. The assay was immunoSEQ multiplex PCR, and TCRdb's table has in-frame clones only and misses some. The sample holds 20,000 to 25,000 clones, around 90% seen once. The sample comprised peripheral blood. These receptors all stem from a human donor in a cohort sampled during active COVID-19.

The chain is built from TRBV12-3 or TRBV12-4 and TRBJ1-1, with TRBD1 as a possible D gene (5 bases). The V end was cut by 6 bases, the J end by 7 bases, with 12 bases between. CDR3 length: 12 amino acids. CDR3 sequence reads: CASSPRVGEAFF. As DNA, the CDR3 is TGTGCCAGCAGCCCCAGGGTTGGTGAAGCTTTCTTT.

This clone occurred once. This chain joins TRBV6-4 and TRBJ2-5; the D gene is possibly TRBD1 (5 bases). This CDR3 region has 13 residues. Deletions cut 4 bases from V and 2 bases from J, with 8 bases between. CDR1 MRHNA and CDR2 SNTAGT come from the germline V gene. CDR3 nucleotides: TGTGCCAGCAGTGCACAGGAACAAGAGACCCAGTACTTC. Translating gives CASSAQEQETQYF.

The chain joins TRBV3-1 (or the pseudogene TRBV3-2) to TRBJ2-1; the match to TRBD1 covers 7 bases. V trimming: 0 bases; J trimming: 0 bases; junction bases outside the gene matches: 8. The CDR3 contains 18 residues. Germline V gene sequence: CDR1 LGHDT, CDR2 YNNKEL (reference sequence). The DNA of the CDR3 is TGTGCCAGCAGCCAAGAATCCGGGACAGCCGACTCCTACAATGAGCAGTTCTTC. Protein sequence: CASSQESGTADSYNEQFF.

The V call is TRBV30, the J call TRBJ2-5; D is perhaps TRBD2 (6 bases). The CDR3 runs 13 residues. CDR1 is GTSNPN, CDR2 SVGIG, per germline (reference sequence). Trimming cost V 5 bases and J 5 bases, with 15 bases left between them. The chain's CDR3 is CAWGWRVGETQYF. CDR3 DNA sequence: TGTGCCTGGGGGTGGAGGGTGGGTGAGACCCAGTACTTC.

The V gene is TRBV2, the J gene TRBJ1-1; 7 nucleotides line up with TRBD1. The CDR3 runs 14 residues. J lost 1 base, V lost 6 bases, and 5 bases had no gene match. Germline CDR1 SNHLY, CDR2 FYNNEI. The CDR3: CASSPPGGNTEAFF. The CDR3 DNA reads TGTGCCAGCAGCCCCCCAGGGGGGAACACTGAAGCTTTCTTT.

The chain links TRBV11-2 to TRBJ1-2; D not resolved. Germline V gene lookup returns CDR1 SGHAT and CDR2 FQNNGV. CDR3 length: 15 residues. Trimming removed 5 bases from V and 4 bases from J, with 17 bases in between. CDR3 bases: TGTGCCAGCAGCCCCGACCAAGGAGGCCGCTATGGCTACACCTTC. Protein sequence: CASSPDQGGRYGYTF.

This chain uses TRBV10-2 with TRBJ1-2; TRBD1 matches at 7 bases. Germline V gene lookup returns CDR1 WSHSY and CDR2 SAAADI. V was pared by 4 bases and J by 8 bases, with 7 bases of the junction left unmatched. The CDR3 runs 13 residues. DNA for the CDR3: TGCGCCAGCAGTGCCCCGACAGGGTACGGCTACACCTTC. It translates to CASSAPTGYGYTF.

This chain joins TRBV10-3 and TRBJ2-2; TRBD2 aligns across 7 bases. CDR1 is ENHRY, CDR2 SYGVKD, per germline. CDR3 length: 16 amino acids. After removal of 7 bases from V and 2 bases from J, the junction contained 10 bases not matched to a gene. The CDR3 bases are TGTGCCATCACCGAACTCGGGGGGACTAACACCGGGGAGCTGTTTTTT. Amino acids: CAITELGGTNTGELFF.

The genes are TRBV9 and TRBJ1-2; 9 positions agree with TRBD1. V was pared by 6 bases and J by 8 bases, with 8 bases of the junction left unmatched. CDR3 length equals 13 residues. Germline CDR1 SGDLS, CDR2 YYNGEE. The DNA for the CDR3 is TGTGCCAGCATCCCACAGGGGGCCGGAGGCTACACCTTC. This translates into CASIPQGAGGYTF.

The chain recombines TRBV7-2 with TRBJ2-7; TRBD2 matches at 13 bases. Germline V lookup: CDR1 SGHTA, CDR2 FQGNSA. V lost 5 bases and J lost 5; bases outside the gene matches: 15. There are 18 residues in the CDR3. The DNA for the CDR3 is TGTGCCAGCAGCCCACAGAGGACTAGCGGGGGACCGTACAACGAGCAGTACTTC. Its translation is CASSPQRTSGGPYNEQYF.

The CDR3 protein is CASRQAGNLYGYTF. CDR3 nucleotides: TGTGCCAGCAGGCAAGCCGGGAACCTCTATGGCTACACCTTC. The chain is built from TRBV28 and TRBJ1-2; unclear D gene. The germline V gene has CDR1 MDHEN and CDR2 SYDVKM. V lost 6 bases to trimming and J lost 4 bases, with 15 bases between them. There are 14 residues in the CDR3.

This rearrangement joins TRBV7-9 to TRBJ1-1; 8 nucleotides match TRBD1. Trimming at V came to 1 base and at J to 1 base, leaving 2 bases not matched to a gene. Germline V gene sequence: CDR1 SEHNR, CDR2 FQNEAQ (reference sequence). The CDR3 totals 15 residues. The CDR3: CASSLGTGWNTEAFF. The CDR3 DNA reads as TGTGCCAGCAGCTTAGGGACAGGGTGGAACACTGAAGCTTTCTTT.

Regarding this clone: One end of the junction fails to match germline, which may point to a read error. The chain joins TRBV10-3 to TRBJ2-7, with D perhaps matching TRBD2 (7 bases). The length of the CDR3 is 13 residues. The germline V gene has CDR1 ENHRY and CDR2 SYGVKD. CDR3 nucleotides: TGTGCCATCAATGAGGGGGGGGACTACGAGCAGTACTTC. Protein sequence: CAINEGGDYEQYF.

This chain uses TRBV5-1 with TRBJ1-4; D may be TRBD1 (5 bases). This CDR3 region has 16 residues. Germline lookup yields CDR1 SGHRS and CDR2 YFSETQ. Trimming pared 4 bases from V and 0 bases from J, leaving 13 bases between. The CDR3 here is CASSRGSGATNEKLFF. The CDR3 DNA follows: TGCGCCAGCAGCCGGGGGTCGGGGGCAACTAATGAAAAACTGTTTTTT.

V gene TRBV5-6 combines with J gene TRBJ1-2; a possible D gene is TRBD1 (6 bases). The CDR3 length is 16 residues. V shed 4 bases and J shed 6 bases, with 22 bases lying between them. Germline CDR1 reads SGHDT; CDR2 reads YYEEEE. CDR3 nucleotides: TGTGCCAGCAGCATTCCGCAGGGGCAGGAGTCTAATGGCTACACCTTC. Translation gives CASSIPQGQESNGYTF.

The chain has TRBV5-1 and TRBJ1-2, with 10 bases that match TRBD1. CDR1 SGHRS and CDR2 YFSETQ come from the germline V gene. The CDR3 extends over 15 amino acids. V lost 0 bases and J lost 6; bases outside the gene matches: 5. This CDR3 reads CASSLGSGTGDGYTF. CDR3 coding DNA: TGCGCCAGCAGCTTGGGCTCGGGGACAGGGGATGGCTACACCTTC.